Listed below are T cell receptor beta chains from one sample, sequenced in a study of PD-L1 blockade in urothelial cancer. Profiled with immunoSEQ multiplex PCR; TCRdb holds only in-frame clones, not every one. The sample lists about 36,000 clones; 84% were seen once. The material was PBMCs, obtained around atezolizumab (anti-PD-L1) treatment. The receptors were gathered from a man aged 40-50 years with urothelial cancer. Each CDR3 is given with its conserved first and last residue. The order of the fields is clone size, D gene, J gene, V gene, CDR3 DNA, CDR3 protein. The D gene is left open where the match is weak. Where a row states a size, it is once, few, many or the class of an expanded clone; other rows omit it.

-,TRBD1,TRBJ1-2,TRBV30,TGTGCCTGGAGTGTCCAACTGATAGGGGATCCGGGACAGCTTTATGGCTACACCTTC,CAWSVQLIGDPGQLYGYTF
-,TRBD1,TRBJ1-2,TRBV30,TGTGCCTGGAGGGCCCCTCGAACAGGGGGCATTAACTATGGCTACACCTTC,CAWRAPRTGGINYGYTF
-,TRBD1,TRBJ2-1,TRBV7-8,TGTGCCAGCAGCTTAGGGGGACAGGGAAATACCTACAATGAGCAGTTCTTC,CASSLGGQGNTYNEQFF
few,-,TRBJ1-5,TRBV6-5,TGTGCCACTCAGGGAGGGGCTCGGCAGCCCCAGCATTTT,CATQGGARQPQHF
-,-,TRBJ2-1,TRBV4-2,TGTGCCAGCAGCCAAGGAAGGACTATTTACAATGAGCAGTTCTTC,CASSQGRTIYNEQFF
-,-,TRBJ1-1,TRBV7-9,TGTGCCAGCAGCGCCGCCGGGGTTAACACTGAAGCTTTCTTT,CASSAAGVNTEAFF
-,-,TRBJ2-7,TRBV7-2,TGTGCCAGCAGCTTAGTTCGGAGCTACGAGCAGTACTTC,CASSLVRSYEQYF
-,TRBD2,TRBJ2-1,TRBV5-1,TGCGCCAGCAGCTTAGCGGGAGGGCCGGATGAGCAGTTCTTC,CASSLAGGPDEQFF
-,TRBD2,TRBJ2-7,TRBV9,TGTGCCAGCAGCGCAGGACTAGCGGGAGAAAGCAAAGGGCAGTACTTC,CASSAGLAGESKGQYF
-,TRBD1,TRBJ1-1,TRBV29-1,TGCAGCGTGAGCCAGACAGGGATAAACACTGAAGCTTTCTTT,CSVSQTGINTEAFF
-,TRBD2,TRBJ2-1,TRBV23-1,TGCGCCAGCAGTCAACTCCTAGCGGGAGGGGAAAGGGAGCAGTTCTTC,CASSQLLAGGEREQFF
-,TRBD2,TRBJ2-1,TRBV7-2,TGTGCCAGCAGCTCCCTATCGAGGTGGGAGGGCCTCGGTGAGCAGTTCTTC,CASSSLSRWEGLGEQFF
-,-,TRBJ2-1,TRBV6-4,TGTGCCAGCAGTGCGACGGGCAATGAGCAGTTCTTC,CASSATGNEQFF
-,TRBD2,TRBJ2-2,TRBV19,TGTGCCAGTAGTACACCGGGACTAGCGGGAGTCCGGAACACCGGGGAGCTGTTTTTT,CASSTPGLAGVRNTGELFF
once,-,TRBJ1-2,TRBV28,TGTGCCAGCAGTTCGGCGGGAGGGAGGGTATATGGCTACACCTTC,CASSSAGGRVYGYTF
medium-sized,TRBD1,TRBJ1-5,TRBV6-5,TGTGCCAGCAGTCGGACAGGTCGCGGCAATCAGCCCCAGCATTTT,CASSRTGRGNQPQHF
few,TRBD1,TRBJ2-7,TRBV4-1,TGCGCCAGCAGTCCCCCGGGACAGGGGTACTACGAGCAGTACTTC,CASSPPGQGYYEQYF
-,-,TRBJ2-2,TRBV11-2,TGTGCCAGCAGCCTGACTAACACCGGGGAGCTGTTTTTT,CASSLTNTGELFF
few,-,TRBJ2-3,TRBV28,TGTGCCAGCACAACAGGGTTTCTTGGCACAGATACGCAGTATTTT,CASTTGFLGTDTQYF
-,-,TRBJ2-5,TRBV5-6,TGTGCCAGCAGCTTGGGGGACATCTATCAAGAGACCCAGTACTTC,CASSLGDIYQETQYF
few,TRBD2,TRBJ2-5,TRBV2,TGTGCCAGCAGTGGACTAGCGGGATTCGAGACCCAGTACTTC,CASSGLAGFETQYF
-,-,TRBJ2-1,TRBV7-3,TGTGCCAGCAGTCCGACAGTAACCTACAATGAGCAGTTCTTC,CASSPTVTYNEQFF
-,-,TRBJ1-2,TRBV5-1,TGCGCCAGCAGCGGACTTTGGGACTATGGCTACACCTTC,CASSGLWDYGYTF
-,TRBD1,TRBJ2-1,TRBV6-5,TGTGCCAGCAGCAACAGGGGGCGGGATGAGCAGTTCTTC,CASSNRGRDEQFF
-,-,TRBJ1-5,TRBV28,TGTGCCAGCAGATTAGCACAGGGTGGACAGCCCCAGCATTTT,CASRLAQGGQPQHF
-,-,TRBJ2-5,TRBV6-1,TGTGCCAGCAGTGAGGCCGTACTAGCAGAGACCCAGTACTTC,CASSEAVLAETQYF
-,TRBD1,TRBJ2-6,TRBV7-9,TGTGCCAGCAGTAAGGGACAGGGTTCACCTGGGGCCAACGTCCTGACTTTC,CASSKGQGSPGANVLTF
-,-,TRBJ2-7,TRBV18,TGTGCCAGCTCACCAGGTGGCGGGTGGTACGAGCAGTACTTC,CASSPGGGWYEQYF
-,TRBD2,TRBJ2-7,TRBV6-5,TGTGCCAGCCAGTTGGGACTAGCGGGATTTGGAGAGCAGTACTTC,CASQLGLAGFGEQYF
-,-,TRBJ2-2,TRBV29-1,TGCAGCGTTGCTAGGGGCCTCCACACCGGGGAGCTGTTTTTT,CSVARGLHTGELFF
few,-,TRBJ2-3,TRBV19,TGTGCCAGTAGCGTCCGGCGGGCCTCAGATACGCAGTATTTT,CASSVRRASDTQYF
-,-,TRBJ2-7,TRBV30,TGTGCCTGGACGACCGGGAGCCACAACGAGCAGTACTTC,CAWTTGSHNEQYF
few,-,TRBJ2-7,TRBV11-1,TGTGCCAGCAGCTTGGGCAATAAGGAGTACTTC,CASSLGNKEYF
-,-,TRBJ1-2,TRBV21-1,TGTGCCAGCAGCCCTCCGGGACTGCCCTATGGCTACACCTTC,CASSPPGLPYGYTF
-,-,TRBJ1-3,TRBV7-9,TGTGCCAGCGAAAAGAGCTCTGGAAACACCATATATTTT,CASEKSSGNTIYF
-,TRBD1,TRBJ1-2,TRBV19,TGTGCCAGCACCCAGGACAGGGCTGTGGGAGGCTACACCTTC,CASTQDRAVGGYTF
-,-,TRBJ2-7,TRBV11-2,TGTGCCAGCAGCTCACTGAAGCGAGGAGTCTACGAGCAGTACTTC,CASSSLKRGVYEQYF
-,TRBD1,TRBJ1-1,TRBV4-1,TGCGCCAGCAGCCAAGGTCTGGGACAGAGCACTGAAGCTTTCTTT,CASSQGLGQSTEAFF
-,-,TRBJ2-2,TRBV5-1,TGCGCCAGCAGCTTGCCTCGGTGGGGAGACACCGGGGAGCTGTTTTTT,CASSLPRWGDTGELFF
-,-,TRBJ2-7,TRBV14,TGTGCCAGCAGCCGGCACACCCTCAGCTCCTACGAGCAGTACTTC,CASSRHTLSSYEQYF
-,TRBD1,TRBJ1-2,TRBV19,TGTGCCAGTATCTCGGACAGGGAGAGGAGATACACCTTC,CASISDRERRYTF